The entry below gives a single T cell receptor (beta chain) sequence along with its context. Its matching antigen is unknown. This sample was included in a study of CD8 T cells in ankylosing spondylitis. General observations from the study: Several highly homologous variants made up a TCR beta motif, and this motif appeared characteristic of ankylosing spondylitis blood. Enrichment of disease-linked clones was reportedly significant in matched ankylosing spondylitis synovial fluid.

Germline V gene data show CDR1 as KGHSH and CDR2 as LQKENI. CDR3 length: 14 residues. Between the trimmed V and J ends, which lost 1 base and 4 bases, there was a span of 8 bases. Quantitative 5'-RACE with molecular barcodes produced the TCR beta libraries. Each CDR3 protein is one row after TCRdb ran MiXCR on the 5' RACE reads. The table lists fewer than 400,000 distinct CDR3 sequences, roughly 8% of them singletons. This receptor was obtained from a male donor with ankylosing spondylitis. Specimen: blood, either unsorted or a sorted T cell fraction (not recorded which). The rearrangement uses TRBV18 and TRBJ2-1; D remains unclear. CDR3 residues: CASSPLVTYNEQFF. CDR3 nucleotides: TGTGCCAGCTCACCACTCGTCACTTACAATGAGCAGTTCTTC.